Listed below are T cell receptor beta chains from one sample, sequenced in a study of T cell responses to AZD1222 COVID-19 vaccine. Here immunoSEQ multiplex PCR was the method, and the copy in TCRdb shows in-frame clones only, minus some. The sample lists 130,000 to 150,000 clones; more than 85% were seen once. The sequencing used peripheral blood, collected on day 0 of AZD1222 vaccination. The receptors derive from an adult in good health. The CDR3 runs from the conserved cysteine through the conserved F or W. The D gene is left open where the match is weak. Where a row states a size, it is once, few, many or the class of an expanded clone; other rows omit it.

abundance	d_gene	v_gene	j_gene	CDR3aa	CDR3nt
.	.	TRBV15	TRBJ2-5	CATSRAGGSGETQYF	TGTGCCACCAGCAGAGCGGGGGGCTCGGGAGAGACCCAGTACTTC
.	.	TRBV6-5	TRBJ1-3	CASAPGNTIYF	TGTGCCAGCGCCCCTGGAAACACCATATATTTT
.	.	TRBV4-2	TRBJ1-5	CASSQDFFGGQPQHF	TGTGCCAGCAGCCAAGATTTTTTTGGAGGTCAGCCCCAGCATTTT
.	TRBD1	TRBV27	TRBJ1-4	CASRSSGQSMLFF	TGTGCCAGCAGATCGTCGGGACAGAGTATGTTGTTTTTT
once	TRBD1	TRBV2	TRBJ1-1	CATKTGGRGTEAFF	TGTGCCACCAAGACAGGGGGCAGGGGCACTGAAGCTTTCTTT
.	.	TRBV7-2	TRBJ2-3	CASSRLGPTDTQYF	TGTGCCAGCAGCCGGCTTGGCCCCACAGATACGCAGTATTTT
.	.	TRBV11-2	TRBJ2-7	CASSFPSGLSNEQYF	TGTGCCAGCAGCTTTCCGTCAGGGCTCTCAAACGAGCAGTACTTC
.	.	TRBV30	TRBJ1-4	CAWTRGVGWANEKLFF	TGTGCCTGGACCCGTGGAGTGGGTTGGGCTAATGAAAAACTGTTTTTT
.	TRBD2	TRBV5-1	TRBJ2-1	CASSLAREGFHEQFF	TGCGCCAGCAGCTTGGCGCGGGAGGGCTTCCATGAGCAGTTCTTC
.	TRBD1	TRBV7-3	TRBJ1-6	CASRPSGTANSPLHF	TGTGCCAGCAGGCCCTCCGGGACAGCGAATTCACCCCTCCACTTT
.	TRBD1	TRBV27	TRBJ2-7	CASSLRTGSIDEQYF	TGTGCCAGCAGCCTTCGGACAGGGAGTATCGACGAGCAGTACTTC
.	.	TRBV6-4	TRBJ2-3	CASSDSGESTDTQYF	TGTGCCAGCAGTGACTCGGGGGAGAGCACAGATACGCAGTATTTT
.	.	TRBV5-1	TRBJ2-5	CASSVSGAGGETQYF	TGCGCCAGCAGCGTTAGCGGGGCAGGGGGAGAGACCCAGTACTTC
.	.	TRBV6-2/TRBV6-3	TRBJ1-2	CASSSNIEDGYTF	TGTGCCAGCAGCAGCAATATTGAGGACGGCTACACCTTC
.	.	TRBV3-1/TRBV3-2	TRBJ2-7	CASSPRTNYEQYF	TGTGCCAGCAGCCCGCGGACAAACTACGAGCAGTACTTC
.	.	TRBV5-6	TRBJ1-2	CASSFPTGGDGYTF	TGTGCCAGCAGCTTCCCGACAGGAGGGGATGGCTACACCTTC
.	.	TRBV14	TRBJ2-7	CASSQGLGGWSYEQYF	TGTGCCAGCAGCCAAGGCCTGGGGGGCTGGTCCTACGAGCAGTACTTC
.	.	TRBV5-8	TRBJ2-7	CASSRNWAETAYEQYF	TGTGCCAGCAGCAGGAATTGGGCTGAGACGGCCTACGAGCAGTACTTC
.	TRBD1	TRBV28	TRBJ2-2	CATWDRGNTGELFF	TGTGCCACCTGGGACAGGGGAAACACCGGGGAGCTGTTTTTT
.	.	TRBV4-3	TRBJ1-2	CASSQDQQARGYTF	TGCGCCAGCAGCCAAGATCAACAGGCTCGTGGCTACACCTTC
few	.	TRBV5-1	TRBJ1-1	CASSPAGGVNTEAFF	TGCGCCAGCAGCCCGGCGGGAGGGGTGAACACTGAAGCTTTCTTT
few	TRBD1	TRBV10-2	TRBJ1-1	CASSAGGAVEAFF	TGCGCCAGCAGTGCAGGGGGTGCGGTTGAAGCTTTCTTT
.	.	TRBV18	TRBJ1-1	CASSPGVQVEAFF	TGTGCCAGCTCACCAGGAGTGCAGGTTGAAGCTTTCTTT
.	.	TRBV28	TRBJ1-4	CASSELDEKLFF	TGTGCCAGCAGCGAGTTGGACGAAAAACTGTTTTTT
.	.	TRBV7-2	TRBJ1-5	CASGFEQPQHF	TGTGCCAGCGGGTTTGAGCAGCCCCAGCATTTT